This T cell receptor beta chain was sequenced during a study of T cells in localized non-small cell lung cancer. V was cut by 7 bases and J by 5 bases, with 14 bases left in between. CDR1 MGHDK and CDR2 SYGVNS come from the germline V gene. The CDR3 loop spans 13 amino acids. TCRdb's copy holds only in-frame clones and misses some; the assay was immunoSEQ multiplex PCR. The sample holds almost 35,000 clones; 93% are singletons and the top ten take roughly 7.7%. This clonotype was sampled from a female donor aged 60 or older with stage I lung adenocarcinoma. Sequenced material: peripheral blood, taken before any cancer treatment. V and J are TRBV25-1 and TRBJ2-5; no reliable D call. CDR3 residues: CASTREGTETQYF. CDR3 sequence (DNA): TGTGCCAGCACGAGAGAAGGTACGGAGACCCAGTACTTC. The full variable domain, its missing parts supplied by reference TRBV25-1 and TRBJ2-5, is EADIYQTPRYLVIGTGKKITLECSQTMGHDKMYWYQQDPGMELHLIHYSYGVNSTEKGDLSSESTVSRIRTEHFPLTLESARPSHTSQYLCASTREGTETQYFGPGTRLLVL.